Listed here are 29 T cell receptor beta chains from one sample, sequenced in a study of blood T cell repertoires in COVID-19. The repertoire was sequenced with immunoSEQ multiplex PCR; TCRdb's copy has only in-frame clones and lacks some. The data show more than 200,000 clones, 85% to 90% seen once. Sequencing was performed on peripheral blood. These receptors all come from a man between 50 and 59 years old with COVID-19, enrolled during active disease.

The chain joins TRBV3-1 (or the pseudogene TRBV3-2) to TRBJ1-5; TRBD1 matches at 8 bases. Unmatched junction bases numbered 6, after V lost 5 bases and J lost 6 bases. The CDR3 covers 14 residues. Germline V gene lookup returns CDR1 LGHDT and CDR2 YNNKEL (reference sequence). CDR3 sequence reads: CASSVGQGSQPQHF. In DNA, the CDR3 is TGTGCCAGCAGCGTTGGACAGGGAAGTCAGCCCCAGCATTTT.

This clone showed up just once. The V call is TRBV28, the J call TRBJ1-1; the match to TRBD1 covers 9 bases. Germline values: CDR1 MDHEN, CDR2 SYDVKM. The V segment lost 8 bases and the J segment 3 bases; nucleotides outside the gene matches: 4. The CDR3 is 13 amino acids. CDR3 DNA sequence: TGTGCCAGCGGGGGACAGGGAGACACTGAAGCTTTCTTT. Translating it yields CASGGQGDTEAFF. Full variable domain (rest looked up from reference TRBV28 and TRBJ1-1): DVKVTQSSRYLVKRTGEKVFLECVQDMDHENMFWYRQDPGLGLRLIYFSYDVKMKEKGDIPEGYSVSREKKERFSLILESASTNQTSMYLCASGGQGDTEAFFGQGTRLTVV.

The V call is TRBV19, the J call TRBJ1-5, with TRBD1 matching over 8 bases. CDR1 and CDR2 (germline): LNHDA, SQIVND (reference sequence). The CDR3 spans 16 residues. Germline trimming cut 4 bases from V and 3 bases from J; bases unmatched to any gene: 8. The CDR3 protein is CASSRGQGTYNQPQHF. CDR3 in DNA: TGTGCCAGTAGTAGAGGACAGGGCACATACAATCAGCCCCAGCATTTT.

The chain carries TRBV19 and TRBJ2-1; 12 bases are a match to TRBD2. The CDR3 has 17 residues. The junction had 7 bases not matched to a gene; V was cut back by 4 bases and J by 3 bases. Looked up from germline, CDR1 is LNHDA and CDR2 is SQIVND (reference sequence). The CDR3 bases are TGTGCCAGTAGTAGCCAAAAACTAGCGGGAGGCTACAATGAGCAGTTCTTC. It is translated as CASSSQKLAGGYNEQFF.

The chain couples TRBV19 to TRBJ1-5, with 7 nucleotides matching TRBD1. The germline CDR1 and CDR2 sequences are LNHDA and SQIVND (reference sequence). The V segment lost 7 bases and the J segment 6 bases; nucleotides outside the gene matches: 12. This CDR3 has 15 amino acids. CDR3 sequence (DNA): TGTGCCAGTACCCAAGAGGGGGCTGGGGTTCAGCCCCAGCATTTT. Protein: CASTQEGAGVQPQHF. Based on the CDR3 plus reference TRBV19 and TRBJ1-5, the full variable domain is DGGITQSPKYLFRKEGQNVTLSCEQNLNHDAMYWYRQDPGQGLRLIYYSQIVNDFQKGDIAEGYSVSREKKESFPLTVTSAQKNPTAFYLCASTQEGAGVQPQHFGDGTRLSIL.

This chain links TRBV9 with TRBJ1-3; D is undetermined. V was trimmed by 0 bases and J by 0 bases, leaving 13 bases between them. The CDR3 runs 17 residues. Per germline, CDR1 SGDLS and CDR2 YYNGEE. This CDR3 is CASSVENGRGSGNTIYF. CDR3 sequence (DNA): TGTGCCAGCAGCGTAGAAAACGGGAGAGGCTCTGGAAACACCATATATTTT.

The genes are TRBV11-2 and TRBJ2-2; no reliable D call. The CDR3 covers 11 residues. CDR1 is SGHAT, CDR2 FQNNGV, per germline. V was trimmed by 4 bases and J by 5 bases, leaving 2 bases between them. The CDR3 protein is CASSSTGELFF. CDR3 nucleotides: TGTGCCAGCAGCTCAACCGGGGAGCTGTTTTTT.

The chain employs TRBV5-8 and TRBJ2-1, with TRBD1 matching 8 bases. Germline V gives CDR1 SGHTS, CDR2 YDEGEE. The CDR3 runs to 14 residues. V was pared by 5 bases and J by 8 bases, with 9 bases of the junction left unmatched. The CDR3 spells CASSPQGARDEQFF. The DNA for the CDR3 is TGTGCCAGCAGTCCTCAGGGGGCTAGGGATGAGCAGTTCTTC.

The table lists this clone with a few counts. The CDR3, as DNA: TGTGCCAGCAACCCGAGGGGGTCCTACAATGAGCAGTTCTTC. Its protein is CASNPRGSYNEQFF. The chain carries TRBV27 and TRBJ2-1; TRBD1 might be the D (6 bases). Germline CDR1 reads MNHEY; CDR2 reads SMNVEV (reference sequence). The CDR3 is 14 amino acids. V was clipped by 7 bases and J by 1 base, with 11 bases between them.

The CDR3 DNA reads TGTGCCAGCAGCCTTTGCCCTACAGGGGGCGCCGGAACAGATACGCAGTATTTT. It encodes CASSLCPTGGAGTDTQYF. V gene TRBV21-1 combines with J gene TRBJ2-3; the table names TRBD1, a call not compared with the DNA. TRBV21-1 is termed a pseudogene. CDR3 length: 18 residues.

CDR3 region: CASSSDRGSEQYF. Written as DNA, the CDR3 is TGTGCCAGCTCATCGGACAGGGGTAGCGAGCAGTACTTC. V gene TRBV18 combines with J gene TRBJ2-7, with TRBD1 matching over 9 bases. J lost 6 bases, V lost 5 bases, and 5 bases had no gene match. The CDR3 spans 13 residues. Per the germline V gene, CDR1 is KGHSH and CDR2 is LQKENI.

This clone showed up just once. The rearrangement joins TRBV6-5 to TRBJ2-2, with D unclear. With 0 bases removed from V and 6 bases from J, the gap between germline ends came to 11 bases. The CDR3 is 15 residues long. In germline, CDR1 is MNHEY, CDR2 SVGAGI. CDR3 bases: TGTGCCAGCAGTTACTCCCCGCTAGGTCCCGGGGAGCTGTTTTTT. This gives the protein CASSYSPLGPGELFF.

This chain links TRBV4-1 with TRBJ2-7; 10 positions agree with TRBD2. The V gene end was trimmed by 0 bases and the J gene end by 4 bases; junction bases not matched to a gene: 6. CDR3 size: 16 residues. Looked up from germline, CDR1 is MGHRA and CDR2 is YSYEKL. Here the CDR3 reads CASSQELAGVLYEQYF. The DNA of the CDR3 is TGCGCCAGCAGCCAAGAGCTAGCGGGAGTTTTGTACGAGCAGTACTTC.

The rearrangement joins TRBV21-1 to TRBJ2-7; the D call TRBD2 from the table was never checked on the DNA. TRBV21-1 constitutes a pseudogene. The CDR3 loop spans 14 amino acids. Here the CDR3 reads CASSKAGVAYEQYF. Here the CDR3 DNA reads TGTGCCAGCAGCAAAGCTGGAGTGGCCTACGAGCAGTACTTC.

The chain is built from TRBV29-1 and TRBJ1-1; TRBD1 matches at 9 bases. This CDR3 has 16 amino acids. V dropped 0 bases and J dropped 0; count of bases not matched to a gene: 5. The germline CDR1 and CDR2 sequences are SQVTM and ANQGSEA. DNA of the CDR3: TGCAGCGTTGAAGAATGGGACAGGGTAATGAACACTGAAGCTTTCTTT. Translation gives CSVEEWDRVMNTEAFF.

The rearrangement uses TRBV5-4 and TRBJ1-1; no definite D call. Germline assignment: CDR1 SGHNT and CDR2 YYREEE (reference sequence). V lost 2 bases and J lost 7, with 6 bases in between. The CDR3 covers 11 residues. The CDR3 region is CASSFDNEAFF. Written as DNA, the CDR3 is TGTGCCAGCAGCTTCGACAATGAAGCTTTCTTT.

In its sample, this clone was seen once. The CDR3 sequence is CASSSGSSLSNQPQHF. CDR3 in DNA: TGTGCCAGCAGTTCCGGGAGTTCACTTAGCAATCAGCCCCAGCATTTT. The chain uses TRBV27 and TRBJ1-5; D uncertain. Germline CDR1 and CDR2: MNHEY and SMNVEV (reference sequence). V was trimmed by 4 bases and J by 0 bases, leaving 13 bases between them. The CDR3 covers 16 residues.

This clone showed up just once. The same CDR3 arises from other DNA sequences in this sample as well. The V gene is TRBV2, the J gene TRBJ1-2; 7 bases agree with TRBD1. V gave up 5 bases and J gave up 5 bases; unmatched junction bases: 5. The CDR3 loop spans 13 amino acids. Germline-derived CDR1 and CDR2 are SNHLY and FYNNEI. CDR3 region: CASSRDSRYGYTF. The CDR3 nucleotides are TGTGCCAGCAGTAGGGACAGTCGTTATGGCTACACCTTC.

This clone has only one observation. This chain joins TRBV6-2 or TRBV6-3 and TRBJ2-1; D may be TRBD2 (7 bases). Germline-derived CDR1 and CDR2 are MNHEY and SVGEGT. Trimming removed 4 bases at V and 4 bases at J, with 14 bases between. The CDR3 consists of 15 residues. CDR3 loop: CASSFTGRVYNEQFF. DNA for the CDR3: TGTGCCAGCAGTTTCACAGGGAGGGTATACAATGAGCAGTTCTTC.

J is TRBJ2-3 and V is TRBV24-1, with 9 positions matching TRBD2. Germline V lookup: CDR1 KGHDR, CDR2 SFDVKD. The CDR3 is 15 amino acids. J gave up 2 bases and V 9 bases, and 8 bases lay outside the gene matches. The CDR3 nucleotides read TGTGCCACCGGGAATAGCGGGAGTAACACAGATACGCAGTATTTT. Protein product: CATGNSGSNTDTQYF.

The V gene is TRBV6-6, the J gene TRBJ2-2, with 7 bases fitting TRBD2. After removal of 5 bases from V and 3 bases from J, the junction contained 12 bases not matched to a gene. The CDR3 runs 17 residues. CDR1 is MNHNY, CDR2 SVGAGI, per germline (reference sequence). The CDR3 spells CASSPLGGSLDTGELFF. DNA for the CDR3: TGTGCCAGCAGTCCTCTCGGGGGGTCGTTGGACACCGGGGAGCTGTTTTTT.

The chain combines TRBV18 with TRBJ1-5; 9 bases are a match to TRBD1. CDR1 and CDR2 (germline): KGHSH, LQKENI. CDR3 size: 16 residues. J was trimmed by 1 base and V by 2 bases; bases with no gene match: 3. The CDR3 nucleotides are TGTGCCAGCTCACCAGCTGGACAGGGGAGCAATCAGCCCCAGCATTTT. Residues: CASSPAGQGSNQPQHF.

V and J are TRBV3-1 (or the pseudogene TRBV3-2) and TRBJ2-1, with D perhaps TRBD2 (6 bases). Germline V CDR1 and CDR2: LGHDT, YNNKEL (reference sequence). V was trimmed by 4 bases and J by 14 bases, leaving 27 bases between them. The CDR3 runs to 16 residues. CDR3 sequence: CASSLTGTLGKERKFF. The CDR3 DNA is TGTGCCAGCAGCCTCACCGGGACTTTGGGCAAGGAGCGTAAGTTCTTC.

The chain carries TRBV20-1 and TRBJ2-2; possibly TRBD1 for D (6 bases). Per germline, CDR1 DFQATT and CDR2 SNEGSKA (reference sequence). V lost 3 bases and J 1 base, leaving 12 bases between the germline ends. This CDR3 comprises 15 residues. CDR3 DNA: TGCAGTGCTAGTCACAGGGACCTGAACACCGGGGAGCTGTTTTTT. The encoded protein is CSASHRDLNTGELFF.

V is TRBV28 and J is TRBJ1-2; 9 bases are a match to TRBD1. The V gene's germline CDR1 is MDHEN and CDR2 SYDVKM. V gave up 5 bases and J gave up 7 bases; unmatched junction bases: 8. The length of the CDR3 is 14 residues. As DNA, the CDR3 is TGTGCCAGCAGTGACCGGACAGGGGCACTTGGCTACACCTTC. Residues: CASSDRTGALGYTF.

This clone was seen a single time. The CDR3 sequence: CASSPRPGTYEQYF. In nucleotides, the CDR3 is TGTGCCAGCAGCCCAAGACCAGGAACCTACGAGCAGTACTTC. This chain links TRBV7-2 with TRBJ2-7; D call uncertain. This CDR3 has 14 amino acids. In germline, CDR1 is SGHTA, CDR2 FQGNSA. Trimming shortened V by 5 bases and J by 2 bases, and 13 bases separated the two germline ends.

For the CDR3, the DNA is TGCAGCGTCGCCCGGACAGGGTATGAGCAGTACTTC. Residues: CSVARTGYEQYF. The chain couples TRBV29-1 to TRBJ2-7; 8 bases fit TRBD1. Germline V lookup: CDR1 SQVTM, CDR2 ANQGSEA. The CDR3 contains 12 residues. V was clipped by 6 bases and J by 7 bases; unmatched bases: 8.

The chain employs TRBV7-9 and TRBJ2-7, with D unclear. The CDR3 runs to 15 residues. Trimming removed 5 bases at V and 2 bases at J, with 16 bases between. Per the germline V gene, CDR1 is SEHNR and CDR2 is FQNEAQ (reference sequence). CDR3 in amino acids: CASSPSFRSAYEQYF. The CDR3 DNA reads TGTGCCAGCAGCCCTAGTTTTAGGTCTGCCTACGAGCAGTACTTC.

This chain links TRBV7-8 with TRBJ1-5; D perhaps matches TRBD1 (6 bases). Trimming took off 2 bases at V and 3 bases at J, with 8 bases between the two ends. Germline loops: CDR1 SGHVS, CDR2 FQNEAQ. The CDR3 has 14 residues. The CDR3 sequence: CASSLQGFNQPQHF. The DNA for the CDR3 is TGTGCCAGCAGCTTACAGGGGTTCAATCAGCCCCAGCATTTT. The full variable domain, in which reference TRBV7-8 and TRBJ1-5 provide the parts outside the CDR3, is GAGVSQSPRYKVAKRGQDVALRCDPISGHVSLFWYQQALGQGPEFLTYFQNEAQLDKSGLPSDRFFAERPEGSVSTLKIQRTQQEDSAVYLCASSLQGFNQPQHFGDGTRLSIL.